The clone carrying this TCR beta chain is large. As yet, its antigen is unknown. Time point given: sample taken at primary tumor resection. The sample comes from a study of spatial heterogeneity in lung cancer. Study conclusions and caveats: Tumors with more nonsynonymous mutations had more expanded intratumoral alpha and beta TCRs.

TCRdb independently ran MiXCR on the 5' RACE reads; one entry per CDR3 protein. The data show a few thousand distinct CDR3 sequences, less than 8% seen once. V lost 0 bases, J lost 2 bases, and 8 bases lay in between. CDR1 is KGHDR, CDR2 SFDVKD, per germline. This CDR3 region has 15 residues. The chain links TRBV24-1 to TRBJ2-3, with unresolved D. The input for sequencing was lung tumor tissue, taken at surgery. This sequence originates from a female donor with early-stage non-small cell lung cancer. As DNA, the CDR3 is TGTGCCACCAGTGATTTGTGGGCATTCACAGATACGCAGTATTTT. It codes for CATSDLWAFTDTQYF.